The rows below give T cell receptor beta chains drawn from one sample of a study of OX40 agonist ivuxolimab in advanced cancers. Using immunoSEQ multiplex PCR, the repertoire was profiled, and TCRdb retains in-frame clones only, with some absent. This table holds tens of thousands of clones, about 94% found once. The sample here was CD4+ or CD8+ T cells sorted from blood, taken in a trial of the OX40 agonist ivuxolimab. These receptors all stem from an adult with an advanced solid tumor such as melanoma, head and neck, liver or kidney cancer. CDR3s include the opening cysteine and the closing phenylalanine or tryptophan. Only some rows state a clone size, as once, few, many or a class for expanded clones.

j_call clone_size v_call cdr3_aa
TRBJ2-7 NA TRBV27 CASSTRQIGPYEQYF
TRBJ2-2 NA TRBV15 CATGGPPGELFF
TRBJ2-1 NA TRBV2 CARQLTSGSNEQFF
TRBJ1-2 once TRBV21-1 CASSKEGTDGYTF
TRBJ2-3 NA TRBV19 CASSIGGGAGDTQYF
TRBJ2-5 NA TRBV7-2 CASRTGTTEETQYF
TRBJ2-1 NA TRBV7-6 CASSPMGPEYNEQFF
TRBJ1-3 NA TRBV5-8 CASSLLGFGNTIYF
TRBJ2-5 NA TRBV13 CASSLSQGETQYF
TRBJ1-5 few TRBV19 CASSSTGYSNQPQHF
TRBJ2-7 NA TRBV10-1 CASSEGRAYEQYF
TRBJ2-2 NA TRBV5-1 CASSLRLAGGPTGELFF
TRBJ2-5 NA TRBV13 CASSPRDQGETQYF
TRBJ1-1 NA TRBV5-1 CASSSAFYRDTEAFF
TRBJ2-7 NA TRBV30 CAWEAVGTFYEQYF
TRBJ2-7 once TRBV11-2 CASSLAGGGTYEQYF
TRBJ1-2 NA TRBV6-5 CASGKANYGYTF
TRBJ1-2 NA TRBV4-3 CASSQDPGGVRDGYTF
TRBJ1-2 NA TRBV29-1 CSAPRENYGYTF
TRBJ2-7 NA TRBV4-1 CASSQEGAGTYEQYF
TRBJ1-1 NA TRBV6-5 CASSYGASVDTEAFF
TRBJ2-7 NA TRBV29-1 CSVEGDGADYEQYF
TRBJ2-1 NA TRBV29-1 CSVERPASGVDEQFF
TRBJ2-7 NA TRBV27 CASSRQGFSSYEQYF
TRBJ2-2 NA TRBV11-2 CASSSKREGKDTGELFF
TRBJ1-5 NA TRBV7-8 CASSVSPGGNQPQHF
TRBJ1-2 NA TRBV27 CASSPTVFGNYGYTF
TRBJ1-1 once TRBV7-9 CASSQTPYAEAFF
TRBJ2-7 NA TRBV5-6 CASSLEGVGYEQYF
NA NA TRBV28 CASSHDPNRAHEQYF
TRBJ2-7 NA TRBV7-3 CASSLSGTIEQYF
TRBJ2-7 NA TRBV19 CASSIPDSYEQYF
TRBJ2-1 NA TRBV5-1 CASSLEGTGYYNEQFF
TRBJ2-7 NA TRBV10-2 CASSSSGGSSYEQYF
TRBJ2-1 NA TRBV19 CASSPGLLGEQFF
TRBJ1-1 NA TRBV7-2 CASSPRTVNTEAFF
TRBJ2-3 NA TRBV13 CASSYPSDLGAGDTQYF
TRBJ2-3 NA TRBV11-2 CASSLVEVDTQYF
TRBJ1-1 NA TRBV19 CASSTNREAFF
TRBJ2-7 NA TRBV29-1 CSVTSGVAYEQYF
TRBJ1-1 NA TRBV5-1 CASSLRGNTEAFF
TRBJ2-7 NA TRBV5-1 CASSFGTGTYEQYF
TRBJ2-7 NA TRBV6-1 CATHTGTPYEQYF
TRBJ2-5 NA TRBV15 CATRDREETQYF
TRBJ2-7 NA TRBV6-1 CASGLAYEQYF
TRBJ1-5 NA TRBV19 CASSLTGGVGQPQHF